These 17 T cell receptor beta chains came from one sample sequenced in a study of blood T cells in healthy people across ages. A second PCR, run for roughly 7 to 11 cycles, used a sample-barcoded 5' primer plus a J-beta primer mix. Each CDR3 protein is one row after TCRdb ran MiXCR on the 5' RACE reads. This table has roughly 2 million distinct CDR3 sequences, about 49% appearing once. The material sequenced was blood. Every receptor here comes from a woman between 40 and 55 years old in good health.

The genes are TRBV2 and TRBJ2-7, with D uncertain. CDR1 is SNHLY and CDR2 is FYNNEI in the germline V gene. The CDR3 loop spans 10 amino acids. V was pared by 6 bases and J by 5 bases, with 5 bases between. CDR3 in amino acids: CASRVDEQYF. DNA for the CDR3: TGTGCCAGCAGGGTGGACGAGCAGTACTTC.

This chain connects TRBV20-1 to TRBJ1-5; no definite D call. The length of the CDR3 is 15 residues. The V gene's germline CDR1 is DFQATT and CDR2 SNEGSKA (reference sequence). V was cut by 2 bases and J by 0 bases, with 11 bases left in between. The CDR3 reads CSARRRGNSNQPQHF. The CDR3 bases are TGCAGTGCTAGACGGCGGGGTAATAGCAATCAGCCCCAGCATTTT.

The genes are TRBV10-1 and TRBJ2-3; 9 bases agree with TRBD1. J was trimmed by 4 bases and V by 0 bases; bases with no gene match: 5. The CDR3 is made up of 16 amino acids. Germline V lookup: CDR1 WNHNN, CDR2 SYGVQD (reference sequence). CDR3 DNA sequence: TGCGCCAGCAGTGAGTCGGGGACAGGGATCGCAGATACGCAGTATTTT. This codes for CASSESGTGIADTQYF.

The table lists this clonotype with a few counts. V usage is TRBV24-1 and J usage is TRBJ2-3, with a tentative D call TRBD1 (5 bases). V was trimmed by 1 base and J by 5 bases, leaving 9 bases between them. CDR1 and CDR2 (germline): KGHDR, SFDVKD. This CDR3 is built from 14 residues. The CDR3 reads CATSDLSDRDTQYF. The CDR3 nucleotides read TGTGCCACCAGTGATTTATCCGACAGAGATACGCAGTATTTT.

V usage is TRBV29-1 and J usage is TRBJ2-1, with 10 bases lining up with TRBD1. The germline CDR1 and CDR2 sequences are SQVTM and ANQGSEA. This CDR3 is 14 amino acids long. V dropped 7 bases and J dropped 3; count of bases not matched to a gene: 6. The CDR3 nucleotides are TGCAGCGCCACAAGGACAGGGGGCTACAATGAGCAGTTCTTC. It is translated as CSATRTGGYNEQFF.

The chain employs TRBV9 and TRBJ2-7, with D maybe TRBD1 (6 bases). The CDR3 covers 14 residues. Germline assignment: CDR1 SGDLS and CDR2 YYNGEE. Trimming removed 3 bases at V and 2 bases at J, with 12 bases between. This CDR3 reads CASSAPDRPYEQYF. The CDR3, as DNA: TGTGCCAGCAGCGCTCCGGACAGACCCTACGAGCAGTACTTC.

This clonotype occurred a few times. This sequence joins TRBV7-2 and TRBJ2-1; 10 bases fit TRBD2. The CDR3 length is 17 residues. V dropped 1 base and J dropped 10; count of bases not matched to a gene: 13. CDR1 and CDR2 (germline): SGHTA, FQGNSA. Here the CDR3 reads CASSLVAIAGGSKEQFF. The CDR3 DNA reads as TGTGCCAGCAGCTTAGTCGCGATAGCGGGGGGCTCGAAAGAGCAGTTCTTC. Complete variable domain (other parts from reference TRBV7-2 and TRBJ2-1): GAGVSQSPSNKVTEKGKDVELRCDPISGHTALYWYRQSLGQGLEFLIYFQGNSAPDKSGLPSDRFSAERTGGSVSTLTIQRTQQEDSAVYLCASSLVAIAGGSKEQFFGPGTRLTVL.

The gene calls are TRBV18 and TRBJ2-4; 7 bases map to TRBD2. The tail of the sequence fits TRBJ2-7 better, so the J call may be wrong. CDR1 is KGHSH and CDR2 is LQKENI in the germline V gene. There are 14 residues in the CDR3. CDR3 sequence: CASSPPGLADEQYF. The CDR3 nucleotides are TGTGCCAGCTCACCACCAGGGCTAGCGGACGAGCAGTACTTC.

This clonotype was observed a few times. The J gene is TRBJ1-5, the V gene TRBV29-1; no clear D gene. The CDR3 contains 12 residues. The V end was cut by 7 bases, the J end by 0 bases, with 7 bases between. The germline CDR1 and CDR2 sequences are SQVTM and ANQGSEA. CDR3 region: CSALFSNQPQHF. The CDR3 nucleotides are TGCAGCGCCCTATTTAGCAATCAGCCCCAGCATTTT.

The CDR3 nucleotides are TGTGCCAGCAGCTTTGGGGGGGACTATCAGCCCCAGCATTTT. It translates to CASSFGGDYQPQHF. The V call is TRBV7-2, the J call TRBJ1-5; TRBD1 might be the D (5 bases). The CDR3 runs to 14 residues. Germline CDR1 and CDR2: SGHTA and FQGNSA. Trimming removed 3 bases from V and 5 bases from J, with 11 bases in between. The full variable domain, its missing parts supplied by reference TRBV7-2 and TRBJ1-5, is GAGVSQSPSNKVTEKGKDVELRCDPISGHTALYWYRQSLGQGLEFLIYFQGNSAPDKSGLPSDRFSAERTGGSVSTLTIQRTQQEDSAVYLCASSFGGDYQPQHFGDGTRLSIL.

The V gene is TRBV11-2, the J gene TRBJ2-3, with D perhaps given as TRBD1 or TRBD2 (6 bases each). The germline CDR1 and CDR2 sequences are SGHAT and FQNNGV. V gave up 2 bases and J gave up 3 bases, with 21 bases separating them. The CDR3 sequence is 18 residues long. CDR3 nucleotide sequence: TGTGCCAGCAGCTTAAGCACAGGGAGGTACATGGGGACAGATACGCAGTATTTT. Its translation is CASSLSTGRYMGTDTQYF.

The rearrangement uses TRBV6-6 and TRBJ2-5; 7 bases map to TRBD1. The trim removed 8 bases at V and 1 base at J, leaving 10 bases unmatched. The CDR3 is made up of 15 amino acids. The germline V gene has CDR1 MNHNY and CDR2 SVGAGI (reference sequence). The CDR3 reads CASRTDRASQETQYF. The CDR3 DNA reads as TGTGCCAGCCGTACTGACAGGGCCTCCCAAGAGACCCAGTACTTC.

Concerning this clonotype: The junction and the germline gene differ at one end; a read error may be behind it. The chain joins TRBV7-2 to TRBJ2-7; D is perhaps TRBD1 (5 bases). CDR1 is SGHTA, CDR2 FQGNSA, per germline. The length of the CDR3 is 14 residues. CDR3 in DNA: TGTGCCGGCAGCTTAGTGAAGGGGCTTGACGAGCAGTACTTC. This sequence encodes CAGSLVKGLDEQYF.

The gene calls are TRBV28 and TRBJ1-6; D gene unclear. The CDR3 covers 17 residues. Trimming shortened V by 1 base and J by 14 bases, and 24 bases separated the two germline ends. The V gene's germline CDR1 is MDHEN and CDR2 SYDVKM. The CDR3 DNA reads as TGTGCCAGCAGTTTATTAGGACCCGACCGGAGAGAGATGACCCTCCACTTT. This codes for CASSLLGPDRREMTLHF. The entire variable domain, with the rest obtained from reference TRBV28 and TRBJ1-6, is as follows: DVKVTQSSRYLVKRTGEKVFLECVQDMDHENMFWYRQDPGLGLRLIYFSYDVKMKEKGDIPEGYSVSREKKERFSLILESASTNQTSMYLCASSLLGPDRREMTLHFGNGTRLTVT.

There are a few counts of this clonotype. V is TRBV29-1 and J is TRBJ2-3; D uncertain. Germline V gives CDR1 SQVTM, CDR2 ANQGSEA. The length of the CDR3 is 15 residues. V lost 2 bases and J 1 base, leaving 13 bases between the germline ends. The CDR3: CSVEYGTSGTDTQYF. The CDR3 nucleotides are TGCAGCGTTGAATACGGTACTTCGGGCACAGATACGCAGTATTTT.

Notes on this clonotype: The junction departs from germline at one end; a sequencing error may be responsible. V usage is TRBV3-1 and J usage is TRBJ1-4; no clear D gene. Germline CDR1 and CDR2: LGHDT and YNNKEL (reference sequence). The CDR3 has 13 residues. CDR3 nucleotides: TGTGCCAGCAGCCAAGGGGCCCTCGAAAAAATGTTTTTT. It is translated as CASSQGALEKMFF.

The chain joins TRBV7-9 to TRBJ1-6, with a weak D call TRBD1 (5 bases). This CDR3 contains 14 residues. Deletions cut 6 bases from V and 8 bases from J, with 14 bases between. Germline CDR1 reads SEHNR; CDR2 reads FQNEAQ (reference sequence). For the CDR3, the DNA is TGTGCCAGCAGACTTGGGGGAACGGATTCACCCCTCCACTTT. Residues: CASRLGGTDSPLHF.